This TCR beta chain originates from a study of shared clonotypes between healthy human individuals. The healthy adult donors were HIV-negative and reported no recent acute infections or vaccinations. Naive CD45RA+ and memory CD45RA-negative subsets were split from CD4+ cells. Here immunoSEQ multiplex PCR was the method, and the copy in TCRdb shows in-frame clones only, minus some. The sample contains about 2 million clones, over 85% of which appear only once. CDR1 is SGHAT, CDR2 FQNNGV, per germline. V was clipped by 5 bases and J by 1 base; unmatched bases: 8. This CDR3 is built from 16 residues. General observations from the study: Having only a few donors restricted how much genetic and exposure-history diversity was captured. The study found lower generation probabilities in non-shared clonotypes than in those shared by all four donors.

Concerning this clone: Its antigen is undetermined.

The sequence derives from a man aged 18 to 29 in good health. The chain has TRBV11-2 and TRBJ2-5; 9 bases match TRBD1. The specimen sequenced was naive CD4+ T cells sorted from blood. Subset meaning: CD45RA+ positively selected. The CDR3 region is CASSPGQGTSQETQYF. In DNA form, the CDR3 reads TGTGCCAGCAGCCCCGGACAGGGGACCTCCCAAGAGACCCAGTACTTC. The full variable domain, completed using reference TRBV11-2 and TRBJ2-5, is EAGVAQSPRYKIIEKRQSVAFWCNPISGHATLYWYQQILGQGPKLLIQFQNNGVVDDSQLPKDRFSAERLKGVDSTLKIQPAKLEDSAVYLCASSPGQGTSQETQYFGPGTRLLVL.